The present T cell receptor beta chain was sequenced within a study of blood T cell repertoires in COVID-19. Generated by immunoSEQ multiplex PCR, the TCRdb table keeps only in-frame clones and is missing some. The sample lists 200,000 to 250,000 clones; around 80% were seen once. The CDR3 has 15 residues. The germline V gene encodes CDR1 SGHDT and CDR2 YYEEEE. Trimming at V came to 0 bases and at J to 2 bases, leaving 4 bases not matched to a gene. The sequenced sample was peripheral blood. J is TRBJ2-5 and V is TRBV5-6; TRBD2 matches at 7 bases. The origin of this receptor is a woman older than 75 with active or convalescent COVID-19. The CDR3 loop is CASSLGAGVQETQYF. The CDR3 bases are TGTGCCAGCAGCTTGGGGGCGGGAGTGCAAGAGACCCAGTACTTC.